The 5 T cell receptor beta chains given below trace back to one sample, sequenced in a study of patients and donors after allogeneic stem cell transplantation. TCRdb called the RT-PCR reads again in MiXCR, with one record for every CDR3 protein. The data contain over 350,000 distinct CDR3 sequences, 16% of them singletons. Sequenced input: blood, either unsorted or a sorted T cell fraction (not recorded which). These TCRs come from a human donor who was either an allogeneic HSCT recipient or a stem cell or donor lymphocyte infusion donor (not recorded which). It is not recorded whose cells these are; they may come from a transplant donor.

This sequence joins TRBV20-1 and TRBJ1-6; 8 positions agree with TRBD1. J gave up 0 bases and V 2 bases, and 9 bases lay outside the gene matches. Germline V gives CDR1 DFQATT, CDR2 SNEGSKA (reference sequence). This CDR3 is built from 18 residues. The CDR3 nucleotides read TGCAGTGCTAGATTTTCAGGGGGCAGGGCCTCCTATAATTCACCCCTCCACTTT. It codes for CSARFSGGRASYNSPLHF.

The chain employs TRBV6-5 and TRBJ2-2; no firm D call. Trimming pared 1 base from V and 2 bases from J, leaving 8 bases between. The CDR3 is made up of 15 amino acids. Germline assignment: CDR1 MNHEY and CDR2 SVGAGI. The CDR3 nucleotides read TGTGCCAGCAGTTACTTTAGAGCTAACACCGGGGAGCTGTTTTTT. Amino acid sequence: CASSYFRANTGELFF.

This clonotype has a handful of counts. The chain uses TRBV19 and TRBJ2-1; 7 bases map to TRBD2. CDR3 length: 15 residues. CDR1 LNHDA and CDR2 SQIVND come from the germline V gene (reference sequence). V shed 8 bases, J shed 2 bases, and the junction held 9 bases outside the gene matches. The CDR3 DNA sequence: TGTGCCAGTCTTGAAATCCGGGGGGCCTACAATGAGCAGTTCTTC. Translation gives CASLEIRGAYNEQFF.

V and J are TRBV20-1 and TRBJ2-4, with D unresolved. This CDR3 is built from 14 residues. Germline-derived CDR1 and CDR2 are DFQATT and SNEGSKA (reference sequence). V lost 6 bases to trimming and J lost 2 bases, with 14 bases between them. CDR3 nucleotide sequence: TGCAGTGCCTGGGCGCTTTCATCCAAAAACATTCAGTACTTC. This sequence encodes CSAWALSSKNIQYF.

This sequence joins TRBV6-2 or TRBV6-3 and TRBJ1-5; perhaps TRBD1 as D (6 bases). The CDR3 runs to 15 residues. The ends were cut back, 5 bases at V and 3 bases at J, with 14 bases in the middle. Germline CDR1 and CDR2: MNHEY and SVGEGT. The DNA for the CDR3 is TGTGCCAGCAGTCCCCCCCGGGACAACAATCAGCCCCAGCATTTT. This encodes CASSPPRDNNQPQHF.